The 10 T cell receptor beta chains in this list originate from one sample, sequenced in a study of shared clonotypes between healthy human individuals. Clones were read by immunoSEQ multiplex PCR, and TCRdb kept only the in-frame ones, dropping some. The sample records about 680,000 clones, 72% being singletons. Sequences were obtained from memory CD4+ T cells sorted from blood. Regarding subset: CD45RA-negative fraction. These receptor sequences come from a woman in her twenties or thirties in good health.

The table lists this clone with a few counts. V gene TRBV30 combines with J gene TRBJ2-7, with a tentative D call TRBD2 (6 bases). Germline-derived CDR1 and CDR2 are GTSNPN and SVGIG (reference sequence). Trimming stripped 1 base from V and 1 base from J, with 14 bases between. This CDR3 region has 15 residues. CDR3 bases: TGTGCCTGGAGTGGTGGGAGGTATCGTTCCTACGAGCAGTACTTC. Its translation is CAWSGGRYRSYEQYF.

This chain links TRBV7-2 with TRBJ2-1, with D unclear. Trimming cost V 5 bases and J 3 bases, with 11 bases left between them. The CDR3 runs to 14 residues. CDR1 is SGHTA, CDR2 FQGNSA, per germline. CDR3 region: CASSPSSIYNEQFF. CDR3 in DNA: TGTGCCAGCAGCCCCTCTTCAATCTACAATGAGCAGTTCTTC.

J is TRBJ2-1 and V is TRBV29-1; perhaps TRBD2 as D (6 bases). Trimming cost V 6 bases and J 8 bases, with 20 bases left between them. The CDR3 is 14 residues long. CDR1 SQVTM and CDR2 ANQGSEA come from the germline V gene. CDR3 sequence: CSVPAGSGAHEQFF. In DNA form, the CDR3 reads TGCAGCGTCCCCGCCGGGAGTGGGGCCCATGAGCAGTTCTTC.

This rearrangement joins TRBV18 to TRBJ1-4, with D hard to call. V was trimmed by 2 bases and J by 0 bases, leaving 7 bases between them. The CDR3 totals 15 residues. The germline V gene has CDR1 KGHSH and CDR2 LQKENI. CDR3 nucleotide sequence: TGTGCCAGCTCACCAGTTGCTGCAACTAATGAAAAACTGTTTTTT. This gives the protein CASSPVAATNEKLFF.

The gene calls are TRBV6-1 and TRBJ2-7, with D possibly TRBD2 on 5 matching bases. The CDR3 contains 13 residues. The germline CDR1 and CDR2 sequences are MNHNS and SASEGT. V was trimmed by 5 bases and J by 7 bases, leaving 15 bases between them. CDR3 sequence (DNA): TGTGCCAGCAGTTCCGGACTTCTCGGGGAGCAGTACTTC. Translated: CASSSGLLGEQYF.

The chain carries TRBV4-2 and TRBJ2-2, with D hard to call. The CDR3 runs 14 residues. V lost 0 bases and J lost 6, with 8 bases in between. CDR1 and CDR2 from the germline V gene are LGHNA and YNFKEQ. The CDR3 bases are TGTGCCAGCAGCCAAGAAACCGGGCCCGGGGAGCTGTTTTTT. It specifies CASSQETGPGELFF.

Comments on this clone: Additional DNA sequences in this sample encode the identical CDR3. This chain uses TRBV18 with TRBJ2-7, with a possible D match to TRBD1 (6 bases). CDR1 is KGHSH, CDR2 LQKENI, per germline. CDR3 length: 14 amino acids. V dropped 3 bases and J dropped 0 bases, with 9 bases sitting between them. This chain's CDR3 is CASSPDSSSYEQYF. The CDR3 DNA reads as TGTGCCAGCTCACCGGACAGCAGCTCCTACGAGCAGTACTTC.

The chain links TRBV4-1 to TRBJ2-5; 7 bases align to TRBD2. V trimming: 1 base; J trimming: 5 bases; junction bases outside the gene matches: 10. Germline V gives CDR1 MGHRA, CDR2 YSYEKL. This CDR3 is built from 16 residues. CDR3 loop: CASSQGLGEGRETQYF. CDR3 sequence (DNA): TGCGCCAGCAGCCAAGGCCTTGGGGAGGGGAGGGAGACCCAGTACTTC.

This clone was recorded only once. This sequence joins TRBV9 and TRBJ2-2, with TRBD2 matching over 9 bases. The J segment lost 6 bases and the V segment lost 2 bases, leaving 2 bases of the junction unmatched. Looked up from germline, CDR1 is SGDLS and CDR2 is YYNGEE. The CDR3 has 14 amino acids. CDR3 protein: CASSVLAGAGELFF. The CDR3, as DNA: TGTGCCAGCAGCGTGTTAGCGGGAGCCGGGGAGCTGTTTTTT.

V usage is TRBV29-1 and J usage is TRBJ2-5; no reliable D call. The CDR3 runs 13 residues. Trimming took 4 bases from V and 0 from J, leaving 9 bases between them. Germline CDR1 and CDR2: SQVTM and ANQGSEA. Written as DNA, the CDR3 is TGCAGCGTTGTCGCGGCTTACCAAGAGACCCAGTACTTC. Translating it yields CSVVAAYQETQYF.